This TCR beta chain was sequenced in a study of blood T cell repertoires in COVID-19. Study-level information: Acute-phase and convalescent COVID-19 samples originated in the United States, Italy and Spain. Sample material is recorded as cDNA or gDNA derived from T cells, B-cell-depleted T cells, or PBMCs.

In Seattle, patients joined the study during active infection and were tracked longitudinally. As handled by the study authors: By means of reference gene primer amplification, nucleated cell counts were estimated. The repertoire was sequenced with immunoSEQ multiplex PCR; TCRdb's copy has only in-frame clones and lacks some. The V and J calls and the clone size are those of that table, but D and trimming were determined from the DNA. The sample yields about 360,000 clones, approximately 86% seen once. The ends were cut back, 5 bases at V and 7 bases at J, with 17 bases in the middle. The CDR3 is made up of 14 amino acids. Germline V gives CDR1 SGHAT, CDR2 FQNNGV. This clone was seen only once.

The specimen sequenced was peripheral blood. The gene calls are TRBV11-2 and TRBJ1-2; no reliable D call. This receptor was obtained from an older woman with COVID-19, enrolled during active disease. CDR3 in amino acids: CASSQNSHRGGYTF. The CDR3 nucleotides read TGTGCCAGCAGCCAAAATTCCCATCGAGGTGGCTACACCTTC.